Listed below are T cell receptor beta chains from one sample, sequenced in a study of blood T cell repertoires in COVID-19. Profiling relied on immunoSEQ multiplex PCR, and the TCRdb table lists in-frame clones only, not all of them. The sample comprises 65,000 to 80,000 clones, over 80% of which are singletons, and under 6.5% rests with the top ten. Material: peripheral blood. Receptors originate from a man in his fifties or sixties with active COVID-19. CDR3s include the opening cysteine and the closing phenylalanine or tryptophan. D genes are given only for firm matches. A row's size may be missing; if present it is once, few, many or a size class.

cdr3_nt cdr3_aa d_call j_call clone_size v_call
TGTGCCAGCTCACCAGCAACAGGGCGAGGGACCCAGTACTTC CASSPATGRGTQYF NA TRBJ2-5 once TRBV18
TGTGCCACCAGCAGGGGTTCCGGGACAGGGGATTCACCCCTCCACTTT CATSRGSGTGDSPLHF TRBD1 TRBJ1-6 NA TRBV15
TGCGCCAGCAGCTTGGAACCGGCCAGGGGGCGCCAGCAGTTCTTC CASSLEPARGRQQFF TRBD1 TRBJ2-1 NA TRBV5-1
TGTGCCAGTAGTCTCACCGGGACAGGAGCTAGCTACACCTTC CASSLTGTGASYTF TRBD1 TRBJ1-2 NA TRBV19
TGTGCCAGCAGTTCTGAATTGGGCGTCTATGGCTACACCTTC CASSSELGVYGYTF NA TRBJ1-2 NA TRBV27
TGTGCCAGCACCCCAGGGGCACCGGCGGCCAAAAACATTCAGTACTTC CASTPGAPAAKNIQYF NA TRBJ2-4 few TRBV5-4
TGTGCCAGCTCCCGGGGGACTTTCGAAGAGACCCAGTACTTC CASSRGTFEETQYF NA TRBJ2-5 few TRBV18
TGTGCCAGCAGCTTCGGTCTAGCGGGGCCTCAAGCTGAGCAGTTCTTC CASSFGLAGPQAEQFF TRBD2 TRBJ2-1 NA TRBV7-2
TGTGCCAGCAGTTCCCCCCTAGGGACTAGTAAGCCGGAGACCCAGTACTTC CASSSPLGTSKPETQYF TRBD2 TRBJ2-5 NA TRBV28
TGTGCCAGCAGTTTCGGCGGGAGGCAGTTCTTC CASSFGGRQFF TRBD2 TRBJ2-1 NA TRBV12-3/TRBV12-4
TGTGCCATCCGTAGCGGGGGCCTATCGGGTGAGCAGTTCTTC CAIRSGGLSGEQFF TRBD2 TRBJ2-1 NA TRBV5-4
TGCAGCGCAGGCCGGGGTAATCAGCCCCAGCATTTT CSAGRGNQPQHF NA TRBJ1-5 NA TRBV29-1
TGTGCCAGCACCATCGAGGGCTCTGGAAACACCATATATTTT CASTIEGSGNTIYF NA TRBJ1-3 NA TRBV28
TGTGCCAGCAGTTATGTAGGGACAGAGGTCTACAATGAGCAGTTCTTC CASSYVGTEVYNEQFF TRBD1 TRBJ2-1 NA TRBV6-2/TRBV6-3
TGTGCCAGCAGCCGGACGACAGGGGGCTTGAACACTGAAGCTTTCTTT CASSRTTGGLNTEAFF TRBD1 TRBJ1-1 NA TRBV11-1
TGCGCCAGCAGCCTACAGGGAGCTAACTATGGCTACACCTTC CASSLQGANYGYTF NA TRBJ1-2 NA TRBV5-1
TGTGCCAGCAGCCGGAGGGAAGGGGACACTGAAGCTTTCTTT CASSRREGDTEAFF NA TRBJ1-1 NA TRBV6-5
TGTGCCAGCTCACCACGTCAGGGGAACGGATTGCGGGAGCTGTTTTTT CASSPRQGNGLRELFF NA TRBJ2-2 NA TRBV18
TGTGCCAGCAGTTACGCCGCAGGTTTAAATCAGCCCCAGCATTTT CASSYAAGLNQPQHF NA TRBJ1-5 NA TRBV6-5
TGTGCCAGCAGAACCGTCGCCGGAGGGCGGACCAATCAGCCCCAGCATTTT CASRTVAGGRTNQPQHF NA TRBJ1-5 NA TRBV27
TGTGCCAGCAGTTACTCGATGCAGGACAGGAGCTCCTACGAGCAGTACTTC CASSYSMQDRSSYEQYF TRBD1 TRBJ2-7 NA TRBV6-2/TRBV6-3
TGTGCCAGCAGTTCCCATAGCTGGAACACTGAAGCTTTCTTT CASSSHSWNTEAFF NA TRBJ1-1 NA TRBV27
TGTGCCAGCAACAAGGCTAGCGGAGATACGCAGTATTTT CASNKASGDTQYF TRBD2 TRBJ2-3 NA TRBV27
TGTGCCAGCAGCCAGCGACGGGACTCTGGGGCCAACGTCCTGACTTTC CASSQRRDSGANVLTF NA TRBJ2-6 once TRBV3-1/TRBV3-2
TGTGCCAGCAGCTTGGACCTAGCGGGCAACTCCTACAATGAGCAGTTCTTC CASSLDLAGNSYNEQFF TRBD2 TRBJ2-1 few TRBV5-4
TGTGCCAGCAGTGAGTGGACAGCAGGAAACACCATATATTTT CASSEWTAGNTIYF NA TRBJ1-3 NA TRBV6-1
TGTGCCAGCAGTCATACGGCGGGGGTCTCCTACGAGCAGTACTTC CASSHTAGVSYEQYF TRBD2 TRBJ2-7 few TRBV4-2
TGTGCCAGTAGTACAGATAGGAGGGGGCGGACCGGGGAGCTGTTTTTT CASSTDRRGRTGELFF NA TRBJ2-2 NA TRBV19
TGTGCCAGCAGTTTAACAGGGCCCTACGAGCAGTACTTC CASSLTGPYEQYF NA TRBJ2-7 NA TRBV12-3/TRBV12-4
TGTGCCAGCAGCTCCCCCCGGGGGGAAGGGGATACGCAGTATTTT CASSSPRGEGDTQYF TRBD2 TRBJ2-3 NA TRBV5-4
TGTGCCAGCAGTGATTCAAATACAGGGGGTGAGCAGTTCTTC CASSDSNTGGEQFF TRBD1 TRBJ2-1 NA TRBV6-4
TGCGCCAGCAGCTTGGTTTTAGCGGGAGGACAAGAGACCCAGTACTTC CASSLVLAGGQETQYF TRBD2 TRBJ2-5 NA TRBV5-1
TGTGCCAGCAGAAGGGGGGGGAATGAAAAACTGTTTTTT CASRRGGNEKLFF NA TRBJ1-4 few TRBV4-2
TGTGCCAGCAGCTTAGTAGGGGCAGGCTCTGGAAACACCATATATTTT CASSLVGAGSGNTIYF NA TRBJ1-3 NA TRBV7-9
TGTGCCACCAAAGCTAGCGGGATCTCCTACGAGCAGTACTTC CATKASGISYEQYF TRBD2 TRBJ2-7 NA TRBV6-5
TGTGCCAGTAGCCCGGGACAGGGAGGAGAAGTTTACGAGCAGTACTTC CASSPGQGGEVYEQYF TRBD1 TRBJ2-7 NA TRBV19
TGTGCCAGCAGCTTTAACAGGGGATCGGTTGGCTACACCTTC CASSFNRGSVGYTF TRBD1 TRBJ1-2 NA TRBV5-4
TGTGCCAGCAGTTACTCGACCAGGGCCGGAGAGACCCAGTACTTC CASSYSTRAGETQYF NA TRBJ2-5 once TRBV6-6
TGTGCCAGCAGCCCCAGGGTGCATACGCAGTATTTT CASSPRVHTQYF NA TRBJ2-3 NA TRBV12-3/TRBV12-4
TGTGCCAGCAGCTCCGGGGGAAACACCGGGGAGCTGTTTTTT CASSSGGNTGELFF NA TRBJ2-2 NA TRBV7-8
TGTGCCAGCAGCCCGATAGCGGGAGGGGACACCGGGGAGCTGTTTTTT CASSPIAGGDTGELFF TRBD2 TRBJ2-2 NA TRBV7-9
TGTGCCAGCAGCCACGGGGTATACGAGCAGTACTTC CASSHGVYEQYF NA TRBJ2-7 NA TRBV14
TGTGCCAGCAGTATTGCGGGTTACAACACCGGGGAGCTGTTTTTT CASSIAGYNTGELFF NA TRBJ2-2 NA TRBV7-9
TGTGCCAGTAGTATCCGGGGGGACAGGGGGCTAGTTGAGCAGTTCTTC CASSIRGDRGLVEQFF TRBD1 TRBJ2-1 NA TRBV19
TGTGCCAGCAATTCTATACTAGCGGGAGTGGTCGGGGAGCTGTTTTTT CASNSILAGVVGELFF TRBD2 TRBJ2-2 NA TRBV7-2
TGTGCCAGCAGCTCCCGGACAGGGGGCTCCGGGGAGACCCAGTACTTC CASSSRTGGSGETQYF TRBD1 TRBJ2-5 few TRBV7-8
TGCAGCGTCACCCGGGAAGTACAACTTAACACTGAAGCTTTCTTT CSVTREVQLNTEAFF NA TRBJ1-1 once TRBV29-1
TGTGCCACCAGCAGAGATACAGGTGCAACTAATGAAAAACTGTTTTTT CATSRDTGATNEKLFF NA TRBJ1-4 NA TRBV15
TGTGCCAGCAGCTTAGAGCGGGGGGCCCTCGAGCAGTACTTC CASSLERGALEQYF TRBD2 TRBJ2-7 NA TRBV7-2
TGTGCCAGTAACCGACAGGGGGCGGTTGAAAAACTGTTTTTT CASNRQGAVEKLFF TRBD1 TRBJ1-4 NA TRBV19
TGTGCCAGCAGTTACGTACTAGCAGCACGGTCCCAGTACTTC CASSYVLAARSQYF NA TRBJ2-5 NA TRBV6-2/TRBV6-3
TGTGCCAGCAGCAGGACAGCTTCCTACGAGCAGTACTTC CASSRTASYEQYF NA TRBJ2-7 NA TRBV3-1/TRBV3-2
TGTGCCAGCAGCTTACACAGGGGGCCGAACACTGAAGCTTTCTTT CASSLHRGPNTEAFF TRBD1 TRBJ1-1 NA TRBV7-2
TGTGCCTTCCCAGGGGGGCCAAACACTGAAGCTTTCTTT CAFPGGPNTEAFF TRBD1 TRBJ1-1 few TRBV30
TGTGCCCCCCCCAAGAGCGGCCCCACCGACAATGAGCAGTTCTTC CAPPKSGPTDNEQFF NA TRBJ2-1 NA TRBV9
TGTGCCACCGAAGGACAGGGGGGGGCTGAAGCTTTCTTT CATEGQGGAEAFF TRBD1 TRBJ1-1 NA TRBV19
TGTGCCAGCAGCTTGGGCGGTGCGGGTGGCTACACCTTC CASSLGGAGGYTF NA TRBJ1-2 NA TRBV7-8
TGCAGCATCAGGGGCACAGATACGCAGTATTTT CSIRGTDTQYF NA TRBJ2-3 once TRBV29-1
TGTGCCAGCAGCTTAGGCACAGGGCATGGTTTGTATAGCAATCAGCCCCAGCATTTT CASSLGTGHGLYSNQPQHF NA TRBJ1-5 NA TRBV7-2
TGCAGCCCACTGAGCGGGAGGTTCAATGAGCAGTTCTTC CSPLSGRFNEQFF TRBD2 TRBJ2-1 NA TRBV29-1